This T cell receptor (beta chain) is from a study of blood T cell repertoires in COVID-19. Study at large: Samples of COVID-19 (acute and convalescent) were obtained from the United States, Italy and Spain.

In its sample, this clone was seen once. As handled by the study authors: Researchers report that nucleated cell counts were estimated from reference gene primer amplification. TCRdb's copy holds only in-frame clones and misses some; the assay was immunoSEQ multiplex PCR. V and J calls plus clone size are reproduced from that table; the DNA served to infer D and trimming. Here the sample spans over 95,000 clones, approximately 85% being singletons. Seattle cases were enrolled at active infection and followed longitudinally. The CDR3 runs 14 residues. CDR1 and CDR2 (germline): SNHLY, FYNNEI. Unmatched junction bases numbered 5, after V lost 6 bases and J lost 4 bases.

The sequence came from a woman aged 55-70 years with COVID-19, enrolled during active disease. The sample consisted of peripheral blood. The chain uses TRBV2 and TRBJ1-4; TRBD1 matches at 7 bases. Here the CDR3 reads CASSPQGLNEKLFF. The CDR3 DNA reads as TGTGCCAGCAGCCCACAGGGGCTTAATGAAAAACTGTTTTTT.